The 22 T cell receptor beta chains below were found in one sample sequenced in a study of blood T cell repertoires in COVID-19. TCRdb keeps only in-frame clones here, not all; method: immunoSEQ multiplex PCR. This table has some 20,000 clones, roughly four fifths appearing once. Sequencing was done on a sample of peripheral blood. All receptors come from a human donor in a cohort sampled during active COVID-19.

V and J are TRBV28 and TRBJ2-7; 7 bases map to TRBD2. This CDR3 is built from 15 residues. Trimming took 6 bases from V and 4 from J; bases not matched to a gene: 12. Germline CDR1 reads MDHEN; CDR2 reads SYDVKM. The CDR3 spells CASSLTPSGTYEQYF. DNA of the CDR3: TGTGCCAGCAGCCTAACCCCTAGCGGCACATACGAGCAGTACTTC.

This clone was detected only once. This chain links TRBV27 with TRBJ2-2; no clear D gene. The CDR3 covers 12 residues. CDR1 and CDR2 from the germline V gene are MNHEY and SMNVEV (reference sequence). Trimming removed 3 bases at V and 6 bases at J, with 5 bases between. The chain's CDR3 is CASSFGAGELFF. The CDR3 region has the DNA TGTGCCAGCAGTTTCGGAGCCGGGGAGCTGTTTTTT.

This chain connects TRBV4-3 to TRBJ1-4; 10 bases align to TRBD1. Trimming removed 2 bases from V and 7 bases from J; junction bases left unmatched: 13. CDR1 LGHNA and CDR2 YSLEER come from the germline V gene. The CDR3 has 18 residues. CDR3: CASSQQTGGEAWVEKLFF. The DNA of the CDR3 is TGCGCCAGCAGCCAACAGACAGGGGGCGAGGCTTGGGTTGAAAAACTGTTTTTT.

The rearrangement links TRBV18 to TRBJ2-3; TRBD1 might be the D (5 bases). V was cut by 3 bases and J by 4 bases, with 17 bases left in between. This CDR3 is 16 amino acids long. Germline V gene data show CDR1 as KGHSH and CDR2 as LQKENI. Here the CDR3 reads CASSPRQPLDPDTQYF. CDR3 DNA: TGTGCCAGCTCACCTCGACAGCCACTTGACCCAGATACGCAGTATTTT.

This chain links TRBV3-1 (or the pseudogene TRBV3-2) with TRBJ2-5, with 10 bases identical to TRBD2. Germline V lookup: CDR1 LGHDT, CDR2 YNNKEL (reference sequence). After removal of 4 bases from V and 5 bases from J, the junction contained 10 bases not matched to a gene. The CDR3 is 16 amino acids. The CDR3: CASSPFLAGVLETQYF. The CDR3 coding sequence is TGTGCCAGCAGCCCATTCCTAGCGGGAGTTTTGGAGACCCAGTACTTC.

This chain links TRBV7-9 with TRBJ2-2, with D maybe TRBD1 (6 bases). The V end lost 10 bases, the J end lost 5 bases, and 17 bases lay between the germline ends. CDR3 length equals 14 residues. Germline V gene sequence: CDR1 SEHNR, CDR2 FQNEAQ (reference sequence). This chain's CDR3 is CATLQGQGTGELFF. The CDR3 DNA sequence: TGTGCCACCCTACAGGGTCAAGGTACCGGGGAGCTGTTTTTT.

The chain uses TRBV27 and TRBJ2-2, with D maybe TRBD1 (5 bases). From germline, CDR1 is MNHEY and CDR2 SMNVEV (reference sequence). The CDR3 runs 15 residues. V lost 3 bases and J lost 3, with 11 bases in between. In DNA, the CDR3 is TGTGCCAGCAGTTTTGTAAGGGGTGACACCGGGGAGCTGTTTTTT. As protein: CASSFVRGDTGELFF.

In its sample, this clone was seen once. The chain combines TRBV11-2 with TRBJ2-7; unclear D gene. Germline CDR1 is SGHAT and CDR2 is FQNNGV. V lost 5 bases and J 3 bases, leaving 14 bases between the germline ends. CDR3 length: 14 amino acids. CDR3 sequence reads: CASSQPGGVYEQYF. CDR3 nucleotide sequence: TGTGCCAGCAGCCAACCTGGTGGAGTCTACGAGCAGTACTTC.

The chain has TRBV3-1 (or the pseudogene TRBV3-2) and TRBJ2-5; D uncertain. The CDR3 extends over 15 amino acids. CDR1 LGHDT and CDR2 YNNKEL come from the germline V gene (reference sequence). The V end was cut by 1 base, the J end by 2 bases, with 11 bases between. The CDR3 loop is CASSQGPISQETQYF. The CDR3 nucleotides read TGTGCCAGCAGCCAAGGGCCCATTTCTCAAGAGACCCAGTACTTC.

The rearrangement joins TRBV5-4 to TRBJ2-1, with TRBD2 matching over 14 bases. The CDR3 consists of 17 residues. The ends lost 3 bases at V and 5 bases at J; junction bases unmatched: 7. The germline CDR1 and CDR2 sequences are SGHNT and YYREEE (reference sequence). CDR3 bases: TGTGCCAGCAGCTCCCGTCGGACTAGCGGGAGGAACAATGAGCAGTTCTTC. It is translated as CASSSRRTSGRNNEQFF.

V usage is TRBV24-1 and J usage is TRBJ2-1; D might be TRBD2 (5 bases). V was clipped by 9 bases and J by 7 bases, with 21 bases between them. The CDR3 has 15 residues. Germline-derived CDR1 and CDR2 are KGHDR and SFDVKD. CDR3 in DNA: TGTGCCACCGGCCCATCTTCGGGATCGCGAAATGAGCAGTTCTTC. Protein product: CATGPSSGSRNEQFF.

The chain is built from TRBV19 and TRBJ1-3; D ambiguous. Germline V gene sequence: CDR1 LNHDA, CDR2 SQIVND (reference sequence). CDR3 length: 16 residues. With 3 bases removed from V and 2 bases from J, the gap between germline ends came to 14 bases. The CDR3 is CASSIRLGPAGNTIYF. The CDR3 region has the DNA TGTGCCAGTAGTATCCGACTGGGTCCAGCTGGAAACACCATATATTTT.

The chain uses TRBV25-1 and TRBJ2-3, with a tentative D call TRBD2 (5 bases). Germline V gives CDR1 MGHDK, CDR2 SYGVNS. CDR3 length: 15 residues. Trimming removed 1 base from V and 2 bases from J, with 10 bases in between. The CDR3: CASSESRGHTDTQYF. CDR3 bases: TGTGCCAGCAGTGAATCCCGGGGTCACACAGATACGCAGTATTTT.

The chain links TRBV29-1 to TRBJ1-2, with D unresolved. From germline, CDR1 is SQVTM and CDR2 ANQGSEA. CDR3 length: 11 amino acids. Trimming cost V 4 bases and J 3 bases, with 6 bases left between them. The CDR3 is CSVVGDYGYTF. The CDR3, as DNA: TGCAGCGTTGTCGGGGACTATGGCTACACCTTC.

CDR3 bases: TGTGCCAGCACCCAGGGGGGCGGATATGGCTACACCTTC. This sequence encodes CASTQGGGYGYTF. This chain links TRBV6-5 with TRBJ1-2; the match to TRBD1 covers 7 bases. CDR3 length: 13 residues. Losses at the gene ends were 7 bases for V and 5 bases for J; bases not matched to a gene: 7. Germline CDR1 reads MNHEY; CDR2 reads SVGAGI.

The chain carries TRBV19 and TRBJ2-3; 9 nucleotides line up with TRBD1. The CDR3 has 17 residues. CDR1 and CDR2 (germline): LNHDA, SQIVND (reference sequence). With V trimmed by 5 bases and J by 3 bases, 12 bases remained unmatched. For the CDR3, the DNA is TGTGCCAGTAGTGTAACAGGGGGCGGAATAAAAACAGATACGCAGTATTTT. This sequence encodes CASSVTGGGIKTDTQYF. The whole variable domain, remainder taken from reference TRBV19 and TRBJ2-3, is DGGITQSPKYLFRKEGQNVTLSCEQNLNHDAMYWYRQDPGQGLRLIYYSQIVNDFQKGDIAEGYSVSREKKESFPLTVTSAQKNPTAFYLCASSVTGGGIKTDTQYFGPGTRLTVL.

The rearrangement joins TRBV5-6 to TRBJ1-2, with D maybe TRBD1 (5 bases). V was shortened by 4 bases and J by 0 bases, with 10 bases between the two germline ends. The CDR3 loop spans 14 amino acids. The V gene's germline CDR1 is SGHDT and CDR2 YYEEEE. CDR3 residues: CASSPGGANYGYTF. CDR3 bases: TGTGCCAGCAGCCCCGGAGGGGCTAACTATGGCTACACCTTC.

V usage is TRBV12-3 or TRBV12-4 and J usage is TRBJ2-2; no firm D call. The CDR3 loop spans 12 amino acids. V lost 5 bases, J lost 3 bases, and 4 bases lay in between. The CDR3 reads CASSPDTGELFF. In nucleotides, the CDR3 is TGTGCCAGCAGTCCCGACACCGGGGAGCTGTTTTTT.

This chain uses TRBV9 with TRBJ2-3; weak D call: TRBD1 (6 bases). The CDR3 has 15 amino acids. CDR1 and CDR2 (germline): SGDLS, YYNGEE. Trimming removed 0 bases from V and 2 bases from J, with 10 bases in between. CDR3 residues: CASSVGTAYTDTQYF. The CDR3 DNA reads TGTGCCAGCAGCGTAGGGACAGCATACACAGATACGCAGTATTTT. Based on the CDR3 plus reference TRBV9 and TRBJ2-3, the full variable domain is DSGVTQTPKHLITATGQRVTLRCSPRSGDLSVYWYQQSLDQGLQFLIQYYNGEERAKGNILERFSAQQFPDLHSELNLSSLELGDSALYFCASSVGTAYTDTQYFGPGTRLTVL.

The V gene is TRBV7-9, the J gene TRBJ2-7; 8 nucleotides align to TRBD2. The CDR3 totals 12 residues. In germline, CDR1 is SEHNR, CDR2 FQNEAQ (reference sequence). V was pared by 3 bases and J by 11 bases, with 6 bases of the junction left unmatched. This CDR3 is CASSLEAGVKYF. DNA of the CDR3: TGTGCCAGCAGCTTGGAAGCGGGAGTTAAGTACTTC.

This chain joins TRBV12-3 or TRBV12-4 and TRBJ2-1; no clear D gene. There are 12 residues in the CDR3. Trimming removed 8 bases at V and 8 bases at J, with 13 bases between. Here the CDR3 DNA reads TGTGCCAGCTTCCTATTTCGGGATGAGCAGTTCTTC. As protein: CASFLFRDEQFF.

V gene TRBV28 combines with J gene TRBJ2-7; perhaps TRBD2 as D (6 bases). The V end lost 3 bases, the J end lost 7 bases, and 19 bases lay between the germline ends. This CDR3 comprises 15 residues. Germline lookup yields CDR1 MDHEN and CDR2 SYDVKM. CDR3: CASSFPLDGAGEQYF. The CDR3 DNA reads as TGTGCCAGCAGTTTCCCTTTGGACGGGGCGGGGGAGCAGTACTTC.